One sample yielded the 13 T cell receptor beta chains listed below, sequenced in a study of blood T cell repertoires in COVID-19 (dated by TCRdb to the early 2020s). The library was made by the immunoSEQ multiplex PCR assay. TCRdb mirrors the immuneACCESS table, restricted to in-frame sequences. Some clones are absent from its copies; in checked studies, under half trace to an unresolved V gene, and the reason for the others is unknown. This sample is represented by fewer than 200,000 clones; 70% to 90% of them were singletons. The top ten hold approximately 4.7% of the sample. Sequences were obtained from PBMCs or T cells enriched from blood (not recorded which). Every receptor here comes from a woman aged 45-60 years who had recovered from COVID-19.

The chain has TRBV28 and TRBJ1-5; no clear D. With 3 bases removed from V and 4 bases from J, the gap between germline ends came to 13 bases. The CDR3 is 15 residues long. Germline V gene lookup returns CDR1 MDHEN and CDR2 SYDVKM. The CDR3 sequence is CASSFLRGQNQPQHF. CDR3 coding DNA: TGTGCCAGCAGTTTTCTGAGAGGGCAGAATCAGCCCCAGCATTTT.

The chain uses TRBV5-4 and TRBJ1-1; D uncertain. Germline V gives CDR1 SGHNT, CDR2 YYREEE (reference sequence). V lost 0 bases and J 0 bases, leaving 6 bases between the germline ends. The CDR3 loop spans 14 amino acids. Here the CDR3 reads CASSLDNLNTEAFF. CDR3 bases: TGTGCCAGCAGCTTGGACAATTTGAACACTGAAGCTTTCTTT.

The chain couples TRBV4-1 to TRBJ2-5; a possible D gene is TRBD2 (6 bases). The V and J ends lost 4 bases and 3 bases respectively, with 18 bases between them. The germline CDR1 and CDR2 sequences are MGHRA and YSYEKL. The CDR3 covers 16 residues. Here the CDR3 DNA reads TGCGCCAGCAGCCTCATACCCGGGACTTCTAAAGAGACCCAGTACTTC. Residues: CASSLIPGTSKETQYF.

V usage is TRBV28 and J usage is TRBJ2-1, with TRBD1 matching 9 bases. CDR3 size: 15 residues. Germline values: CDR1 MDHEN, CDR2 SYDVKM. V shed 6 bases and J 3 bases; nucleotides not matched to a gene: 6. CDR3 loop: CASREQGARYNEQFF. CDR3 coding DNA: TGTGCCAGCAGGGAACAGGGGGCGCGCTACAATGAGCAGTTCTTC.

This clone was detected a few times. CDR3 protein: CASSPHRGTEAFF. In DNA, the CDR3 is TGTGCCAGCAGCCCCCACAGGGGCACTGAAGCTTTCTTT. The chain links TRBV9 to TRBJ1-1, with 7 positions matching TRBD1. V lost 4 bases, J lost 4 bases, and 4 bases stayed unmatched. Germline V gives CDR1 SGDLS, CDR2 YYNGEE. The CDR3 length is 13 residues.

The V gene is TRBV28, the J gene TRBJ1-5; D is uncertain. This CDR3 has 13 amino acids. Per the germline V gene, CDR1 is MDHEN and CDR2 is SYDVKM. Between the trimmed V and J ends, which lost 6 bases and 3 bases, there was a span of 9 bases. The CDR3 coding sequence is TGTGCCAGCAGAGACTATAACAATCAGCCCCAGCATTTT. Translated: CASRDYNNQPQHF.

This clone has only a few counts. The J gene is TRBJ1-1, the V gene TRBV5-1; unclear D gene. V shed 5 bases and J shed 11 bases, with 16 bases lying between them. The germline gives CDR1 SGHRS, CDR2 YFSETQ. CDR3 length: 12 residues. CDR3 sequence reads: CASSSGAMSAFF. DNA for the CDR3: TGCGCCAGCAGTTCAGGTGCGATGAGTGCTTTCTTT. Full variable domain (missing parts from reference TRBV5-1 and TRBJ1-1): KAGVTQTPRYLIKTRGQQVTLSCSPISGHRSVSWYQQTPGQGLQFLFEYFSETQRNKGNFPGRFSGRQFSNSRSEMNVSTLELGDSALYLCASSSGAMSAFFGQGTRLTVV.

V is TRBV6-5 and J is TRBJ2-1; D unclear. CDR1 is MNHEY, CDR2 SVGAGI, per germline. Trimming cost V 6 bases and J 7 bases, with 7 bases left between them. This CDR3 region has 11 residues. The CDR3: CASSLGNEQFF. CDR3 sequence (DNA): TGTGCCAGCAGCCTAGGTAATGAGCAGTTCTTC.

The chain couples TRBV30 to TRBJ2-1; D is uncertain. Looked up from germline, CDR1 is GTSNPN and CDR2 is SVGIG (reference sequence). CDR3 length: 14 residues. V lost 3 bases and J lost 2, with 11 bases in between. CDR3 in amino acids: CAWRVFAAYNEQFF. As DNA, the CDR3 is TGTGCCTGGAGGGTCTTTGCGGCCTACAATGAGCAGTTCTTC.

The chain links TRBV4-1 to TRBJ2-2, with 9 bases that match TRBD2. This CDR3 contains 16 residues. The V gene's germline CDR1 is MGHRA and CDR2 YSYEKL. V gave up 1 base and J gave up 8 bases; unmatched junction bases: 8. The CDR3, as DNA: TGCGCCAGCAGCCAAGTAGCGGGGGCCCGCGGGGGGGAGCTGTTTTTT. Amino acids: CASSQVAGARGGELFF.

The genes are TRBV19 and TRBJ2-2; maybe TRBD2 (5 bases). The CDR3 spans 14 residues. Germline values: CDR1 LNHDA, CDR2 SQIVND (reference sequence). Between the trimmed V and J ends, which lost 4 bases and 13 bases, there was a span of 19 bases. CDR3 coding DNA: TGTGCCAGTAGTAGGGGTCGCGCAGAACGGGGGCTGTTTTTT. Translating gives CASSRGRAERGLFF. The complete variable domain, with remaining parts taken from reference TRBV19 and TRBJ2-2, reads DGGITQSPKYLFRKEGQNVTLSCEQNLNHDAMYWYRQDPGQGLRLIYYSQIVNDFQKGDIAEGYSVSREKKESFPLTVTSAQKNPTAFYLCASSRGRAERGLFFGEGSRLTVL.

The gene calls are TRBV7-8 and TRBJ2-3, with 7 bases lining up with TRBD2. The CDR3 has 20 residues. Germline trimming cut 5 bases from V and 1 base from J; bases unmatched to any gene: 21. Per the germline V gene, CDR1 is SGHVS and CDR2 is FQNEAQ. In DNA form, the CDR3 reads TGTGCCAGCAGCCCTATTAGGTTGCGGGAGCCAGAAGTCGGCACAGATACGCAGTATTTT. It specifies CASSPIRLREPEVGTDTQYF. Drawing the rest from reference TRBV7-8 and TRBJ2-3, the complete variable domain is GAGVSQSPRYKVAKRGQDVALRCDPISGHVSLFWYQQALGQGPEFLTYFQNEAQLDKSGLPSDRFFAERPEGSVSTLKIQRTQQEDSAVYLCASSPIRLREPEVGTDTQYFGPGTRLTVL.

The V and J genes are TRBV13 and TRBJ2-3; D might be TRBD2 (7 bases). The CDR3 sequence is 16 residues long. CDR1 is PRHDT, CDR2 FYEKMQ, per germline (reference sequence). Between the trimmed V and J ends, which lost 7 bases and 2 bases, there was a span of 19 bases. CDR3 in amino acids: CASTHWGGGPTDTQYF. CDR3 bases: TGTGCCAGCACCCACTGGGGCGGGGGCCCCACAGATACGCAGTATTTT.